A selection of T cell receptor beta chains follows, all from one sample in a study of CD8 T cells in Susac syndrome. MiXCR, run by TCRdb on the immunoSEQ multiplex PCR reads, gives a single entry per CDR3 protein. The sample shows some 130,000 distinct CDR3 sequences, 95% of them seen only once. Specimen: CD8+ T cells from PBMCs. Every receptor here comes from a human donor with Susac syndrome. Both conserved end residues are part of each CDR3. The order of the fields is J gene, V gene, clone size, D gene, CDR3 protein, CDR3 DNA. A D gene is named only where the DNA matches it firmly. Size is stated for part of the rows, as once, few or many counts, or as a class when the clone is expanded.

J: TRBJ2-7
V: TRBV7-8
size: -
D: TRBD2
CDR3: CASSRLAGVDEQYF
DNA: TGTGCCAGCAGCCGACTAGCGGGAGTTGACGAGCAGTACTTC

J: TRBJ2-1
V: TRBV7-9
size: -
D: TRBD2
CDR3: CATRTSGSSYNEQFF
DNA: TGTGCCACCAGGACTAGCGGGAGTTCTTACAATGAGCAGTTCTTC

J: TRBJ1-5
V: TRBV2
size: -
D: -
CDR3: CASAGGGDSNQPQHF
DNA: TGTGCCAGCGCCGGGGGGGGAGATAGCAATCAGCCCCAGCATTTT

J: TRBJ1-2
V: TRBV20-1
size: -
D: TRBD1
CDR3: CSARGTGVFGYTF
DNA: TGCAGTGCTAGAGGGACAGGGGTTTTCGGCTACACCTTC

J: TRBJ1-1
V: TRBV4-2
size: -
D: -
CDR3: CASSPNTGNTEAFF
DNA: TGTGCCAGCAGCCCTAACACAGGGAACACTGAAGCTTTCTTT

J: TRBJ1-1
V: TRBV27
size: -
D: TRBD1
CDR3: CASIGGTETEAFF
DNA: TGTGCCAGCATAGGGGGGACAGAAACTGAAGCTTTCTTT

J: TRBJ1-5
V: TRBV20-1
size: -
D: -
CDR3: CSARDARGDSNQPQHF
DNA: TGCAGTGCTAGAGATGCACGGGGCGATAGCAATCAGCCCCAGCATTTT

J: TRBJ2-7
V: TRBV3-1
size: -
D: -
CDR3: CASSQDQSPGYEQYF
DNA: TGTGCCAGCAGCCAAGATCAATCTCCAGGCTACGAGCAGTACTTC

J: TRBJ2-7
V: TRBV6-5
size: -
D: -
CDR3: CASIQGHEQYF
DNA: TGTGCCAGCATCCAGGGACACGAGCAGTACTTC

J: TRBJ2-7
V: TRBV20-1
size: -
D: -
CDR3: CSAGQGWHEQYF
DNA: TGCAGCGCGGGGCAGGGTTGGCACGAGCAGTACTTC

J: TRBJ2-5
V: TRBV25-1
size: -
D: -
CDR3: CASSAGWQETQYF
DNA: TGTGCCAGCAGTGCAGGGTGGCAAGAGACCCAGTACTTC

J: TRBJ1-2
V: TRBV29-1
size: -
D: TRBD1
CDR3: CSVPGEGAHIGYTF
DNA: TGCAGCGTTCCCGGGGAGGGGGCTCATATTGGCTACACCTTC

J: TRBJ1-2
V: TRBV5-1
size: -
D: -
CDR3: CASSLGGGSDYGYTF
DNA: TGCGCCAGCAGCTTGGGAGGGGGATCCGACTATGGCTACACCTTC

J: TRBJ1-1
V: TRBV6-5
size: -
D: -
CDR3: CASSYKGSEAFF
DNA: TGTGCCAGCAGTTACAAAGGATCTGAAGCTTTCTTT

J: TRBJ2-7
V: TRBV28
size: -
D: -
CDR3: CASSLWGREQYF
DNA: TGTGCCAGCAGTTTATGGGGCAGGGAGCAGTACTTC

J: TRBJ2-5
V: TRBV27
size: once
D: -
CDR3: CASSLRLGLETQYF
DNA: TGTGCCAGCAGTTTGAGGCTGGGTTTGGAGACCCAGTACTTC

J: TRBJ2-7
V: TRBV5-6
size: -
D: TRBD2
CDR3: CASSLGLFEQYF
DNA: TGTGCCAGCAGCCTGGGACTATTCGAGCAGTACTTC

J: TRBJ2-5
V: TRBV11-3
size: -
D: -
CDR3: CASSLILETQYF
DNA: TGTGCCAGCAGCCTGATCCTAGAGACCCAGTACTTC

J: TRBJ2-7
V: TRBV20-1
size: once
D: TRBD1
CDR3: CSARDRTGAGGSYEQYF
DNA: TGCAGTGCTAGAGACCGGACAGGGGCCGGTGGCTCCTACGAGCAGTACTTC

J: TRBJ2-7
V: TRBV11-3
size: -
D: TRBD2
CDR3: CASSLDLTGLNYEQYF
DNA: TGTGCCAGCAGCTTAGATCTCACGGGACTAAACTACGAGCAGTACTTC

J: TRBJ2-5
V: TRBV11-2
size: once
D: -
CDR3: CASSTWDSSWWETQYF
DNA: TGTGCCAGCAGCACCTGGGACTCCTCGTGGTGGGAGACCCAGTACTTC

J: TRBJ2-1
V: TRBV7-9
size: -
D: -
CDR3: CASRDLLGDDEQFF
DNA: TGTGCCAGCAGAGACCTCCTAGGAGATGATGAGCAGTTCTTC

J: TRBJ2-7
V: TRBV19
size: -
D: -
CDR3: CASSIPGLEQYF
DNA: TGTGCCAGTAGTATCCCCGGGCTCGAGCAGTACTTC

J: TRBJ2-2
V: TRBV15
size: -
D: -
CDR3: CASRGGGNTGELFF
DNA: TGTGCCAGCCGGGGTGGAGGGAACACCGGGGAGCTGTTTTTT

J: TRBJ1-5
V: TRBV27
size: -
D: -
CDR3: CASSLGKDQPQHF
DNA: TGTGCCAGCAGTTTAGGGAAAGATCAGCCCCAGCATTTT

J: TRBJ2-7
V: TRBV12-3/TRBV12-4
size: -
D: -
CDR3: CASSLQNPYEQYF
DNA: TGTGCCAGCAGTTTGCAGAACCCCTACGAGCAGTACTTC

J: TRBJ2-7
V: TRBV5-1
size: -
D: -
CDR3: CASRPWNSYEQYF
DNA: TGCGCCAGCAGACCATGGAACTCCTACGAGCAGTACTTC

J: TRBJ2-7
V: TRBV20-1
size: -
D: TRBD2
CDR3: CSARVSGRAAYEQYF
DNA: TGCAGTGCTAGAGTTAGCGGGAGGGCAGCGTACGAGCAGTACTTC

J: TRBJ1-3
V: TRBV20-1
size: -
D: -
CDR3: CSARGTLNTIYF
DNA: TGCAGTGCTAGAGGGACTCTAAACACCATATATTTT

J: TRBJ1-2
V: TRBV29-1
size: -
D: -
CDR3: CSAPGQPANYGYTF
DNA: TGCAGCGCCCCGGGGCAGCCGGCTAACTATGGCTACACCTTC

J: TRBJ1-2
V: TRBV4-1
size: -
D: TRBD1
CDR3: CASSQTGTGPYGYTF
DNA: TGCGCCAGCAGCCAAACCGGGACAGGGCCCTATGGCTACACCTTC

J: TRBJ2-6
V: TRBV7-6
size: -
D: TRBD2
CDR3: CASSSPGLGSPGANVLTF
DNA: TGTGCCAGCAGCTCGCCGGGACTAGGGTCACCTGGGGCCAACGTCCTGACTTTC

J: TRBJ2-7
V: TRBV27
size: -
D: -
CDR3: CASAPGYPYEQYF
DNA: TGTGCCAGCGCCCCAGGGTACCCCTACGAGCAGTACTTC

J: TRBJ1-1
V: TRBV5-1
size: -
D: TRBD1
CDR3: CASSLGQGADTEAFF
DNA: TGCGCCAGCAGCTTGGGGCAGGGGGCTGACACTGAAGCTTTCTTT

J: TRBJ2-7
V: TRBV4-1
size: -
D: TRBD2
CDR3: CASSQGAGGVYEQYF
DNA: TGCGCCAGCAGCCAAGGTGCGGGAGGAGTTTACGAGCAGTACTTC

J: TRBJ2-7
V: TRBV4-1
size: -
D: -
CDR3: CASSQVRGVRASYEQYF
DNA: TGCGCCAGCAGCCAAGTCCGGGGAGTGAGGGCGAGCTACGAGCAGTACTTC

J: TRBJ1-1
V: TRBV9
size: -
D: -
CDR3: CASSVQNTEAFF
DNA: TGTGCCAGCAGCGTACAGAACACTGAAGCTTTCTTT